These T cell receptor beta chains were read from a single sample in a study of blood T cell repertoires in COVID-19. Produced via immunoSEQ multiplex PCR; TCRdb's table is partial and in-frame only. The sample yields roughly 46,000 clones, around 86% seen once. The sample comprised peripheral blood. These receptors were taken from a man in his sixties with active COVID-19. Both conserved end residues are trimmed from each CDR3. Fields, in order: clone size, J gene, V gene, CDR3 protein. Not every row has a clone size; where given, it reads once, few, many or a size class.

clone_size: .; j_call: TRBJ2-1; v_call: TRBV9; cdr3_aa: ASSVDSGGASAVHNEQF
clone_size: .; j_call: TRBJ2-7; v_call: TRBV6-5; cdr3_aa: ASRGRTAASEQY
clone_size: .; j_call: TRBJ1-2; v_call: TRBV19; cdr3_aa: ASNSGWWEHRYT
clone_size: .; j_call: TRBJ2-4; v_call: TRBV19; cdr3_aa: ASSTGDLAKNIQY
clone_size: .; j_call: TRBJ2-3; v_call: TRBV24-1; cdr3_aa: ATSVSAGRTDTQY
clone_size: .; j_call: TRBJ2-5; v_call: TRBV28; cdr3_aa: ASSGGQLWIETQY
clone_size: few; j_call: TRBJ1-1; v_call: TRBV6-5; cdr3_aa: ASSPSQGGTEAF
clone_size: .; j_call: TRBJ1-3; v_call: TRBV2; cdr3_aa: ASRATGGWNTIY
clone_size: .; j_call: TRBJ2-1; v_call: TRBV24-1; cdr3_aa: ATSALGGTGNEQF
clone_size: .; j_call: TRBJ2-6; v_call: TRBV7-9; cdr3_aa: ASSHYRASGANVLT
clone_size: .; j_call: TRBJ2-1; v_call: TRBV7-6; cdr3_aa: ASSLGGGNEQF
clone_size: .; j_call: TRBJ2-5; v_call: TRBV10-3; cdr3_aa: AISADSFQETQY
clone_size: .; j_call: TRBJ2-7; v_call: TRBV3-1/TRBV3-2; cdr3_aa: ASTRLRGYEQY
clone_size: .; j_call: TRBJ2-2; v_call: TRBV6-1; cdr3_aa: ASSETGLASGELF
clone_size: .; j_call: TRBJ2-1; v_call: TRBV19; cdr3_aa: ASSIGRLHLNNEQF
clone_size: .; j_call: TRBJ1-2; v_call: TRBV25-1; cdr3_aa: ASSESDRPLYGYT
clone_size: .; j_call: TRBJ2-5; v_call: TRBV27; cdr3_aa: ASSLGGGTKTQY
clone_size: .; j_call: TRBJ1-2; v_call: TRBV28; cdr3_aa: ASSLSSLVGQGPGYT
clone_size: .; j_call: TRBJ2-1; v_call: TRBV7-3; cdr3_aa: ASSLAGRGISYNEQF
clone_size: .; j_call: TRBJ2-7; v_call: TRBV15; cdr3_aa: ATSEAGTETYEQY
clone_size: .; j_call: TRBJ1-2; v_call: TRBV5-6; cdr3_aa: ASSLQGAFGGYT
clone_size: .; j_call: TRBJ2-2; v_call: TRBV18; cdr3_aa: ASSLRQGDTGELF
clone_size: .; j_call: TRBJ2-7; v_call: TRBV2; cdr3_aa: ASSFSQDYEQY
clone_size: .; j_call: TRBJ2-5; v_call: TRBV2; cdr3_aa: AASPREDPQY
clone_size: once; j_call: TRBJ2-3; v_call: TRBV3-1/TRBV3-2; cdr3_aa: ASSQAGGLDTQY
clone_size: .; j_call: TRBJ2-7; v_call: TRBV9; cdr3_aa: ASSPGQAYEQY
clone_size: .; j_call: TRBJ2-6; v_call: TRBV7-2; cdr3_aa: ASSGRVSNVLT
clone_size: .; j_call: TRBJ2-7; v_call: TRBV30; cdr3_aa: AWSLGLADEQY
clone_size: once; j_call: TRBJ1-6; v_call: TRBV19; cdr3_aa: ASSMFLGTGLNSPLH
clone_size: .; j_call: TRBJ2-1; v_call: TRBV19; cdr3_aa: ASSIVNGNEQF
clone_size: few; j_call: TRBJ2-7; v_call: TRBV29-1; cdr3_aa: SGPLGGTCEQY
clone_size: .; j_call: TRBJ2-7; v_call: TRBV18; cdr3_aa: ASSPRDRYPYEQY
clone_size: few; j_call: TRBJ2-5; v_call: TRBV4-1; cdr3_aa: ASSQVQGKETQY
clone_size: .; j_call: TRBJ1-5; v_call: TRBV19; cdr3_aa: ASSIVNRGNQPQH
clone_size: .; j_call: TRBJ2-7; v_call: TRBV27; cdr3_aa: ASSRNGGEQY
clone_size: .; j_call: TRBJ2-1; v_call: TRBV9; cdr3_aa: ASSVAGVDYNEQF
clone_size: .; j_call: TRBJ2-1; v_call: TRBV5-1; cdr3_aa: ASSGTSEIEQF
clone_size: .; j_call: TRBJ2-2; v_call: TRBV29-1; cdr3_aa: SVGASGGALIGGELF
clone_size: .; j_call: TRBJ2-4; v_call: TRBV5-6; cdr3_aa: ASSLTGVENIQY
clone_size: .; j_call: TRBJ2-1; v_call: TRBV19; cdr3_aa: ASSIRASGSSYNEQF
clone_size: .; j_call: TRBJ2-7; v_call: TRBV28; cdr3_aa: ASKVGGSFSYEQY
clone_size: .; j_call: TRBJ2-7; v_call: TRBV5-1; cdr3_aa: ASGPDSYEQY
clone_size: .; j_call: TRBJ2-1; v_call: TRBV28; cdr3_aa: ASSLGYNEQF
clone_size: .; j_call: TRBJ2-3; v_call: TRBV7-2; cdr3_aa: ASSLVGGPTDTQY
clone_size: .; j_call: TRBJ2-7; v_call: TRBV6-6; cdr3_aa: ASTGTREYEQY
clone_size: .; j_call: TRBJ2-7; v_call: TRBV28; cdr3_aa: ASSLGGYEQY
clone_size: .; j_call: TRBJ2-5; v_call: TRBV4-2; cdr3_aa: ASSQVLAGGETQY
clone_size: .; j_call: TRBJ2-1; v_call: TRBV3-1/TRBV3-2; cdr3_aa: ASSPLAGSSYNEQF